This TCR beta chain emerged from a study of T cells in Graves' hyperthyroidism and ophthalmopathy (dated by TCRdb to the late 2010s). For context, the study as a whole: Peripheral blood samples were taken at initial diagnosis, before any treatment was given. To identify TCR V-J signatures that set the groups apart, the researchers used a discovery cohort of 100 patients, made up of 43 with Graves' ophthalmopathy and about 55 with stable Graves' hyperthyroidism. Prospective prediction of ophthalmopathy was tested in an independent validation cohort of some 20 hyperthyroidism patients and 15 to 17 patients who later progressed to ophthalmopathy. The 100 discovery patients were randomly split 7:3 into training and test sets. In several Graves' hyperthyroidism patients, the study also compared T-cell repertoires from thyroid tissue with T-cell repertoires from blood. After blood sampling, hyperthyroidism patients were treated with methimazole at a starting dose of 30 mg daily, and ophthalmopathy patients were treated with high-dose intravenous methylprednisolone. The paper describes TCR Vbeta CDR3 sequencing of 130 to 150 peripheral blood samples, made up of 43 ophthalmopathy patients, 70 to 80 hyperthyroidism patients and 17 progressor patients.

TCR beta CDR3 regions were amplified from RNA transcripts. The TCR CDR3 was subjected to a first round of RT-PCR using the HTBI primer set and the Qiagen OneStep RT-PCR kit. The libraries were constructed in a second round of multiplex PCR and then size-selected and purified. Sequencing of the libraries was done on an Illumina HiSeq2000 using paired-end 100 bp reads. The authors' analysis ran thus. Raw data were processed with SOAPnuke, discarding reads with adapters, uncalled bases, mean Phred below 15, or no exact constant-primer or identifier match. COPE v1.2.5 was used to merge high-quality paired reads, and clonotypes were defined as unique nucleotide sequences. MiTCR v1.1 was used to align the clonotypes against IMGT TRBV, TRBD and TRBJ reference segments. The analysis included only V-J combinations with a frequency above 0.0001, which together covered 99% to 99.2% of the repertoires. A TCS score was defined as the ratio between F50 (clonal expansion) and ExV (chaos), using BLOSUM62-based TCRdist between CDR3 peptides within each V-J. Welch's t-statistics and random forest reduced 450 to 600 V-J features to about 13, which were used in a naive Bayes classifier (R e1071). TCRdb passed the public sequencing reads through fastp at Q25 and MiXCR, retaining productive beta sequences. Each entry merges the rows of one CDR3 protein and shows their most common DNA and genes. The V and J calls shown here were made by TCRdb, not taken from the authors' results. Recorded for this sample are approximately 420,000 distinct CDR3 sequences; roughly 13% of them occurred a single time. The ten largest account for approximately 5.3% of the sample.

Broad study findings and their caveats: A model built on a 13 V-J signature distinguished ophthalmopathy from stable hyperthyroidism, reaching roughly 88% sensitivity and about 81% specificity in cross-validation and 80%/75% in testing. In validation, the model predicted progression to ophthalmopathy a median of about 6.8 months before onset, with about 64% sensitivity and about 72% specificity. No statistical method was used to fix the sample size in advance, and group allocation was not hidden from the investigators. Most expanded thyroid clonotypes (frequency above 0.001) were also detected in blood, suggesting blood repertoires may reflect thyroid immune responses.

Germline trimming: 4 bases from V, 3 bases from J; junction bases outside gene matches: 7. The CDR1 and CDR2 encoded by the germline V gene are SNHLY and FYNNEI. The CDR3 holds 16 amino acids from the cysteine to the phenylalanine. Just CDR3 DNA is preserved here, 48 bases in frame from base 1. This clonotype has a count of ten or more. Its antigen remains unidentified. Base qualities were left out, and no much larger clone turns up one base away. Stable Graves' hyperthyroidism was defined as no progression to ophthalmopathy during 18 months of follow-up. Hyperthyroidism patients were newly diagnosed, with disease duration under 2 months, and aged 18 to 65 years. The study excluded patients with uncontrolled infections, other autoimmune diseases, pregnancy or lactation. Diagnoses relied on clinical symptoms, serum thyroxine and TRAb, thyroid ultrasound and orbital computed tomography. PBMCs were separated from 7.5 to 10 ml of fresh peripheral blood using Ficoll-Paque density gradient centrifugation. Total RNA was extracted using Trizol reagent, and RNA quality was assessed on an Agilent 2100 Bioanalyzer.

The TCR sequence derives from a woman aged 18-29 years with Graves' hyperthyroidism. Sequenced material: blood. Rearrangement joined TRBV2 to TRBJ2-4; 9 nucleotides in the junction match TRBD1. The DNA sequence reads TGTGCCAGCAGTGCTACAGGGGGCATCATCAAAAACATTCAGTACTTC. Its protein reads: CASSATGGIIKNIQYF.